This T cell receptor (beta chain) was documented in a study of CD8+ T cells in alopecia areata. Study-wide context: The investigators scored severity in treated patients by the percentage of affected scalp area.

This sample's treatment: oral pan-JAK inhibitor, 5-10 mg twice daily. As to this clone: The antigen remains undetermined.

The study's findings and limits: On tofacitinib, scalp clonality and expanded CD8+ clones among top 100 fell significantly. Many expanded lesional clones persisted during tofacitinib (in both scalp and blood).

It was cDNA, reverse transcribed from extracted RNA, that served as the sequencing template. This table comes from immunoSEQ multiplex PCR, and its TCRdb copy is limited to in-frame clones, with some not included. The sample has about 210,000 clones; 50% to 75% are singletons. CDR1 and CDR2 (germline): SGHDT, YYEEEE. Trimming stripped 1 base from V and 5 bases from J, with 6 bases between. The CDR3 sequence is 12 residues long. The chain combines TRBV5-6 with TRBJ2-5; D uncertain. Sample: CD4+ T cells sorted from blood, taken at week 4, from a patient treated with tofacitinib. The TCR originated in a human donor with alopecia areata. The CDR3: CASSLNQETQYF. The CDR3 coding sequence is TGTGCCAGCAGCTTGAATCAGGAGACCCAGTACTTC.